Listed here is a single T cell receptor beta chain. The V segment lost 6 bases and the J segment 5 bases; nucleotides outside the gene matches: 5. The CDR3 has 14 residues. Germline CDR1 is SGHRS and CDR2 is YFSETQ. Participants came from about 24 US areas, aged roughly 18 to 95 years. The sample is drawn from a study of blood T cell repertoires in COVID-19. Overall study: Nucleic acid was either cDNA or gDNA, and it came from T cells, B-cell-depleted T cells, or PBMCs.

Study processing details: Estimation of nucleated cell counts relied on the amplification of reference gene primers. TCRdb's copy holds only in-frame clones and misses some; the assay was immunoSEQ multiplex PCR. V and J calls and clone size are those listed in that table; D and trimming were worked out from the DNA. The data show 300,000 or so clones, around 90% seen once. The sample consisted of PBMCs or T cells enriched from blood (not recorded which). This receptor was taken from a woman aged 25 to 39 who had recovered from COVID-19. V is TRBV5-1 and J is TRBJ2-1; 10 bases are shared with TRBD1. The CDR3 DNA reads as TGCGCCAGCACCCGGGACAGGGGAGACAATGAGCAGTTCTTC. Residues: CASTRDRGDNEQFF.